This TCR beta chain was found in a study of T cells in Graves' hyperthyroidism and ophthalmopathy. Regarding this clonotype: Antigen specificity is unknown.

V trimming: 0 bases; J trimming: 0 bases; junction bases outside the gene matches: 8. The length of the CDR3 is 18 residues. Germline V lookup: CDR1 SGHTA, CDR2 FQGNSA. Points from the study as a whole: The authors' 13 V-J model separated ophthalmopathy from stable hyperthyroidism.

TCR beta CDR3 region amplification was performed from RNA transcripts. First-round RT-PCR targeting the TCR CDR3 was performed with the HTBI primer set. MiXCR, applied by TCRdb to the multiplex PCR reads, yields one record per CDR3 protein. The sample contains about 500,000 distinct CDR3 sequences, around 15% of which appear only once. The clonotype comes from a woman younger than 30 with Graves' hyperthyroidism. The chain couples TRBV7-2 to TRBJ2-3; 8 bases agree with TRBD2. Input material: blood. The CDR3 DNA sequence: TGTGCCAGCAGCTTAGCGGGGGCCGCTAGCGGGAGCACAGATACGCAGTATTTT. The encoded protein is CASSLAGAASGSTDTQYF.